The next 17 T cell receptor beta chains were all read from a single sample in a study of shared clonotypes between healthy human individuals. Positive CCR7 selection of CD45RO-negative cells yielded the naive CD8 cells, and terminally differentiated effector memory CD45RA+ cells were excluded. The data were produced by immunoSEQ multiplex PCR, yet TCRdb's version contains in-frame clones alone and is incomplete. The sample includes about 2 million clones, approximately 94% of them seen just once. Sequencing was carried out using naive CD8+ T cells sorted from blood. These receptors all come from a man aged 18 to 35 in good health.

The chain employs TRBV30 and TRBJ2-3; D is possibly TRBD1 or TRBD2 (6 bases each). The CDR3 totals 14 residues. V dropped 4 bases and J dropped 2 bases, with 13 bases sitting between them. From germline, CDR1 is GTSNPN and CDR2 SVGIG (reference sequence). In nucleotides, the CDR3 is TGTGCCTGGAATAAGGGGGGATACACAGATACGCAGTATTTT. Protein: CAWNKGGYTDTQYF.

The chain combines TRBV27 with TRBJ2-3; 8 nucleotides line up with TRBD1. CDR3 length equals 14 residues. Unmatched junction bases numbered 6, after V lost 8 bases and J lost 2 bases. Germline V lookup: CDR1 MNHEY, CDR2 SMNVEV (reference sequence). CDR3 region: CASGDRFFTDTQYF. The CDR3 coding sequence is TGTGCCAGCGGGGACAGGTTCTTCACAGATACGCAGTATTTT.

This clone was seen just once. CDR3 in DNA: TGTGCCAGCAGTTACACGTCTAGTGTTTCCTACAATGAGCAGTTCTTC. The encoded protein is CASSYTSSVSYNEQFF. The V and J genes are TRBV6-6 and TRBJ2-1; no clear D gene. Trimming stripped 2 bases from V and 1 base from J, with 12 bases between. The CDR3 runs to 16 residues. CDR1 MNHNY and CDR2 SVGAGI come from the germline V gene (reference sequence).

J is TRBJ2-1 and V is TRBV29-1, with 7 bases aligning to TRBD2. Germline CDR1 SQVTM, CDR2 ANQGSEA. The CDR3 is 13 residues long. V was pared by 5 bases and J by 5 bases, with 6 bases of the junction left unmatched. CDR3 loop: CSVTPGTNNEQFF. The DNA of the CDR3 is TGCAGCGTTACCCCCGGGACTAACAATGAGCAGTTCTTC.

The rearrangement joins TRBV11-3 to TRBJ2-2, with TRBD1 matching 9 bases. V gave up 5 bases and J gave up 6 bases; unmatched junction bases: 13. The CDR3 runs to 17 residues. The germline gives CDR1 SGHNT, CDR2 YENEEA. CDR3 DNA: TGTGCCAGCAGCCAAATGAGGGGACAGGGTATCGCCGGGGAGCTGTTTTTT. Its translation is CASSQMRGQGIAGELFF.

CDR3 bases: TGCGCCAGCAGCTTGACACCTTCGCCTCAGTACACAGATACGCAGTATTTT. Translation: CASSLTPSPQYTDTQYF. The genes are TRBV5-1 and TRBJ2-3, with no clear D. The CDR3 is 17 amino acids. Germline loops: CDR1 SGHRS, CDR2 YFSETQ. The germline V and J ends were trimmed by 1 base and 2 bases, with 17 bases remaining between them.

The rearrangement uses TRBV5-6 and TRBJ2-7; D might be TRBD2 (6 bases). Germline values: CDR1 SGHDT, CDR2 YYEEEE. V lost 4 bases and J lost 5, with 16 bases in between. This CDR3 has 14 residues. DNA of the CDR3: TGTGCCAGCAGCCCCTGGGGGGTACCTAACGAGCAGTACTTC. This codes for CASSPWGVPNEQYF.

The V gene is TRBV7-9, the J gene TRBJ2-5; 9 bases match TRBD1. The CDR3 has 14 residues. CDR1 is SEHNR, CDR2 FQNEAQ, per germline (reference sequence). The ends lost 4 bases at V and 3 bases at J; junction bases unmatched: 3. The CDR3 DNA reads TGTGCCAGCAGCTGGACAGGGGCGGAAGAGACCCAGTACTTC. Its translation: CASSWTGAEETQYF.

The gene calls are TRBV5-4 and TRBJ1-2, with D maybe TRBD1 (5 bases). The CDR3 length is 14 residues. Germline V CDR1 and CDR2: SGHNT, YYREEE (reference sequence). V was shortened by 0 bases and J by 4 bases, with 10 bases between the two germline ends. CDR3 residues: CASSLVGASYGYTF. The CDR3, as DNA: TGTGCCAGCAGCTTGGTAGGGGCCAGCTATGGCTACACCTTC.

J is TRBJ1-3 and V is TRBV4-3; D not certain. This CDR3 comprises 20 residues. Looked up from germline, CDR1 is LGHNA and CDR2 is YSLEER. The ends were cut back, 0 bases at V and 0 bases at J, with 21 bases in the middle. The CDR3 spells CASSQDASWLGRNSGNTIYF. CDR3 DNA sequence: TGCGCCAGCAGCCAAGATGCGTCGTGGCTGGGCAGGAACTCTGGAAACACCATATATTTT.

This chain's CDR3 is CASRRLAGEDEQFF. CDR3 in DNA: TGTGCCAGCAGAAGACTAGCGGGAGAGGATGAGCAGTTCTTC. The J gene is TRBJ2-1, the V gene TRBV13; TRBD2 agrees at 12 bases. The CDR3 has 14 residues. Unmatched junction bases numbered 5, after V lost 6 bases and J lost 8 bases. Germline assignment: CDR1 PRHDT and CDR2 FYEKMQ (reference sequence).

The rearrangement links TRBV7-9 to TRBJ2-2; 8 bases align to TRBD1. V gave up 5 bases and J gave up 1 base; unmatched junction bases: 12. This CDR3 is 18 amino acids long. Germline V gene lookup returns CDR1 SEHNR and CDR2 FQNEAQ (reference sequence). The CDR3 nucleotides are TGTGCCAGCAGCCAGATGATTTCCGGGACAGGGAACACCGGGGAGCTGTTTTTT. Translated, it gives CASSQMISGTGNTGELFF.

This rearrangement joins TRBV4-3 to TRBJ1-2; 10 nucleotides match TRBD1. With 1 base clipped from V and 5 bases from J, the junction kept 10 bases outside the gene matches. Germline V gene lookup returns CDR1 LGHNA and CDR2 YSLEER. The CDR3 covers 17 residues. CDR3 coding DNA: TGCGCCAGCAGCCAAGGGGACGGGGGACAGGGGCTGTATGGCTACACCTTC. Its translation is CASSQGDGGQGLYGYTF.

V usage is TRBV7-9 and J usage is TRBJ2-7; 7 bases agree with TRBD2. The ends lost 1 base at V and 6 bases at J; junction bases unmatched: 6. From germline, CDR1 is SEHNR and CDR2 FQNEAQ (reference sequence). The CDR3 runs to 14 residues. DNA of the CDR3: TGTGCCAGCAGCTTAGGGGAGGGACGGGTCGAGCAGTACTTC. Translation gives CASSLGEGRVEQYF.

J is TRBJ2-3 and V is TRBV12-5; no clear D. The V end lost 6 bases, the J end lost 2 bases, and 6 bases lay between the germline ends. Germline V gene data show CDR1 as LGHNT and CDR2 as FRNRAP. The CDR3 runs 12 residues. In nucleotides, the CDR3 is TGTGCTAGTGGGGATTACACAGATACGCAGTATTTT. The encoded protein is CASGDYTDTQYF. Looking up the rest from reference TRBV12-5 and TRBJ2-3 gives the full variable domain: DARVTQTPRHKVTEMGQEVTMRCQPILGHNTVFWYRQTMMQGLELLAYFRNRAPLDDSGMPKDRFSAEMPDATLATLKIQPSEPRDSAVYFCASGDYTDTQYFGPGTRLTVL.

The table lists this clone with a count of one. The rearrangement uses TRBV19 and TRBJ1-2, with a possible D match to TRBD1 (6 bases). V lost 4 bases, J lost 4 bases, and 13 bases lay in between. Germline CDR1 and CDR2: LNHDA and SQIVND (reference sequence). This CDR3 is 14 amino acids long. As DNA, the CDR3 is TGTGCCAGTAGTAACCGGGACATCAGCTATGGCTACACCTTC. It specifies CASSNRDISYGYTF.

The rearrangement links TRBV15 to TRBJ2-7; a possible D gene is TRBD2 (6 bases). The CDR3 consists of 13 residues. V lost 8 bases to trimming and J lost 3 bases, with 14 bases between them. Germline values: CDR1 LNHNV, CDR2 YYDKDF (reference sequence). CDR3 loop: CATGPGEGYEQYF. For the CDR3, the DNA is TGTGCCACCGGGCCGGGAGAGGGCTACGAGCAGTACTTC.